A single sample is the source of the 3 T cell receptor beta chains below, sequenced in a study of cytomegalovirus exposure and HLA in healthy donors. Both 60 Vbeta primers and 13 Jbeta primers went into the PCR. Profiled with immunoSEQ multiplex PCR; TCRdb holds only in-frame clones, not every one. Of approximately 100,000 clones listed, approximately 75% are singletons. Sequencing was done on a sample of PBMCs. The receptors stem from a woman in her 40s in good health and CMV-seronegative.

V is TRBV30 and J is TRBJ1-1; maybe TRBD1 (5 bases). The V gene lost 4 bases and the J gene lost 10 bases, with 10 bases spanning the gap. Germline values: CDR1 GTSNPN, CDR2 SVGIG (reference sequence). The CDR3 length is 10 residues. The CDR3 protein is CAWIGVRAFF. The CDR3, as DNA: TGTGCCTGGATAGGGGTACGAGCTTTCTTT.

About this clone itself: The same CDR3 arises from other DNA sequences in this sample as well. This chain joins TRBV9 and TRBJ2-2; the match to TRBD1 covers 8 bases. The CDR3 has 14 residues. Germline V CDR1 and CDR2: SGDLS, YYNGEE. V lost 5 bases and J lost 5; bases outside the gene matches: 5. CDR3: CASSVQGATGELFF. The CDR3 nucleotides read TGTGCCAGCAGTGTTCAGGGGGCAACCGGGGAGCTGTTTTTT.

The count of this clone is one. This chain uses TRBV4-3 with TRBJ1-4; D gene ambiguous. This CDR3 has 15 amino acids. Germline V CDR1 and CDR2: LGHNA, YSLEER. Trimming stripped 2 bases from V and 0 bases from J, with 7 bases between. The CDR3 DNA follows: TGCGCCAGCAGCCAATCTATCGCAACTAATGAAAAACTGTTTTTT. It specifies CASSQSIATNEKLFF.